The T cell receptor beta chain described here comes from a study of blood T cells in healthy people across ages. Broader study findings: Age showed a roughly linear inverse relationship with TCR beta diversity per million T cells.

CDR3 length: 13 residues. Germline V gives CDR1 SGHRS, CDR2 YFSETQ. V was clipped by 4 bases and J by 11 bases, with 18 bases between them. It was with a sample-barcoded 5' primer and a J-beta primer mix that a second PCR of roughly 7 to 12 cycles was run. TCRdb re-analysed the 5' RACE reads in MiXCR, keeping a single row per CDR3 protein. The sample lists 650,000 to 1,000,000 distinct CDR3 sequences; about 45% were seen once. The table lists this clonotype with a few counts. What it binds is unknown. The sequenced material came from blood. The clonotype comes from a man older than 75 in good health. V is TRBV5-1 and J is TRBJ2-5; no definite D call. The CDR3 here is CASSRDRENEQYF. CDR3 DNA: TGCGCCAGCAGCAGGGATAGGGAAAATGAGCAGTACTTC.